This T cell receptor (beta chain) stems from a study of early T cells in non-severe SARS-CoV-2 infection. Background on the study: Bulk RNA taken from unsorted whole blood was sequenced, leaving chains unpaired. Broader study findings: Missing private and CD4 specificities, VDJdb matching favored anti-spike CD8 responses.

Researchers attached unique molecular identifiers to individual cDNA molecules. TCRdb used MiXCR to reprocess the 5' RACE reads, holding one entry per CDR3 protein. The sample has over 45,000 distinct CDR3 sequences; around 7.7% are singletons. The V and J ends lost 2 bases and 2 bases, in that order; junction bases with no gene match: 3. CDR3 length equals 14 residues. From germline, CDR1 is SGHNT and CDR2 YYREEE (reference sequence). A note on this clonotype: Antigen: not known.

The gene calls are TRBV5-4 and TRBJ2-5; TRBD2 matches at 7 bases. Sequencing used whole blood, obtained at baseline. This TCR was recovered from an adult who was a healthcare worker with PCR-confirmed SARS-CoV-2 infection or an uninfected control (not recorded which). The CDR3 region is CASSLGREQETQYF. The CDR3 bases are TGTGCCAGCAGCTTAGGGAGGGAGCAAGAGACCCAGTACTTC.